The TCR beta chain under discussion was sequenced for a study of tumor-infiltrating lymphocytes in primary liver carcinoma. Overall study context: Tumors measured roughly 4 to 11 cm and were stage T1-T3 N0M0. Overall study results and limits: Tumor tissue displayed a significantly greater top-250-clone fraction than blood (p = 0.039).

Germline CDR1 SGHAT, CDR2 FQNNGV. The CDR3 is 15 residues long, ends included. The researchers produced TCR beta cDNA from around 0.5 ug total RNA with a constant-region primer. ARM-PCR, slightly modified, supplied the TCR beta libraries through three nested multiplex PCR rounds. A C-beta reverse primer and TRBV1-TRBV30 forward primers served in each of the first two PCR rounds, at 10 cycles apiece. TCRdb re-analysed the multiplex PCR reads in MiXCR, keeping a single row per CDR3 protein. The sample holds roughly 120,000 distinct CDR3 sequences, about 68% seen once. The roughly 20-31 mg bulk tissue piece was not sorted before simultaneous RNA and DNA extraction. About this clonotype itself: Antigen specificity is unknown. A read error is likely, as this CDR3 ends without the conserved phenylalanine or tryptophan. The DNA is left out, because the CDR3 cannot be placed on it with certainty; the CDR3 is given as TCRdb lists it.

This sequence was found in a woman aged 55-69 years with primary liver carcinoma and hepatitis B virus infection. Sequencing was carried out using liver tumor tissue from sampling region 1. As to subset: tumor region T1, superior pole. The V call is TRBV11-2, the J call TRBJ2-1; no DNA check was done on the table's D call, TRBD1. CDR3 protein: CASSLTSPSTGEQFY.